A single sample gave rise to the 28 T cell receptor beta chains below, sequenced in a study of T cell responses to AZD1222 COVID-19 vaccine. Sequencing used immunoSEQ multiplex PCR; TCRdb keeps in-frame clones, though not all of them. The sample yields roughly 120,000 clones, 94% seen once. Material: peripheral blood, obtained 28 days after the second AZD1222 dose. Receptors were obtained from an adult who received the AZD1222 COVID-19 vaccine.

The genes are TRBV4-1 and TRBJ1-5; D is possibly TRBD1 (5 bases). This CDR3 is 14 amino acids long. V shed 4 bases and J shed 4 bases, with 11 bases lying between them. Germline V lookup: CDR1 MGHRA, CDR2 YSYEKL. The CDR3 here is CASSRDSQNQPQHF. The CDR3 nucleotides are TGCGCCAGCAGCCGCGACAGCCAAAATCAGCCCCAGCATTTT.

The chain is built from TRBV6-5 and TRBJ1-2, with TRBD1 identical over 10 bases. V was pared by 6 bases and J by 5 bases, with 6 bases of the junction left unmatched. Germline loops: CDR1 MNHEY, CDR2 SVGAGI. The CDR3 has 14 residues. In nucleotides, the CDR3 is TGTGCCAGCAGATTCCGGGACAGGGGATATGGCTACACCTTC. It yields the protein CASRFRDRGYGYTF.

The chain uses TRBV7-9 and TRBJ2-7; weak D call: TRBD1 (6 bases). Trimming pared 1 base from V and 5 bases from J, leaving 15 bases between. CDR1 is SEHNR, CDR2 FQNEAQ, per germline (reference sequence). The length of the CDR3 is 15 residues. CDR3 DNA: TGTGCCAGCAGCTTAGGGCCGGGTAAGGGGGACGAGCAGTACTTC. Residues: CASSLGPGKGDEQYF. Full variable domain (missing parts from reference TRBV7-9 and TRBJ2-7): DTGVSQNPRHKITKRGQNVTFRCDPISEHNRLYWYRQTLGQGPEFLTYFQNEAQLEKSRLLSDRFSAERPKGSFSTLEIQRTEQGDSAMYLCASSLGPGKGDEQYFGPGTRLTVT.

The count of this clone is one. V usage is TRBV2 and J usage is TRBJ1-2, with D perhaps matching TRBD1 (5 bases). The length of the CDR3 is 14 residues. Between the trimmed V and J ends, which lost 7 bases and 0 bases, there was a span of 12 bases. The germline V gene has CDR1 SNHLY and CDR2 FYNNEI. The CDR3 bases are TGTGCCAGCACGAGGGGTTTCTCTAACTATGGCTACACCTTC. This translates into CASTRGFSNYGYTF.

The gene calls are TRBV27 and TRBJ1-6; possible D gene TRBD1, 5 bases. Germline V lookup: CDR1 MNHEY, CDR2 SMNVEV (reference sequence). V was clipped by 3 bases and J by 4 bases, with 10 bases between them. The CDR3 loop spans 15 amino acids. The CDR3 nucleotides are TGTGCCAGCAGTTTCTCGGGGCCGTATAATTCACCCCTCCACTTT. Encoded protein: CASSFSGPYNSPLHF.

The V gene is TRBV10-1, the J gene TRBJ1-6; D might be TRBD1 (6 bases). Per germline, CDR1 WNHNN and CDR2 SYGVQD (reference sequence). The CDR3 contains 13 residues. V dropped 3 bases and J dropped 10 bases, with 10 bases sitting between them. CDR3 DNA sequence: TGCGCCAGCAGTGAACAGGGATCCTCACCCCTCCACTTT. Its protein is CASSEQGSSPLHF.

This chain uses TRBV2 with TRBJ1-5; D is ambiguous. Trimming shortened V by 2 bases and J by 2 bases, and 7 bases separated the two germline ends. CDR3 length: 14 amino acids. CDR1 is SNHLY, CDR2 FYNNEI, per germline. CDR3 loop: CASSERVGNQPQHF. The CDR3 DNA is TGTGCCAGCAGTGAACGGGTGGGCAATCAGCCCCAGCATTTT. The complete variable domain, with remaining parts taken from reference TRBV2 and TRBJ1-5, reads EPEVTQTPSHQVTQMGQEVILRCVPISNHLYFYWYRQILGQKVEFLVSFYNNEISEKSEIFDDQFSVERPDGSNFTLKIRSTKLEDSAMYFCASSERVGNQPQHFGDGTRLSIL.

This clone is a singleton in its sample. The chain uses TRBV3-1 (or the pseudogene TRBV3-2) and TRBJ2-7; no clear D gene. Trimming cost V 4 bases and J 4 bases, with 5 bases left between them. There are 11 residues in the CDR3. CDR1 is LGHDT, CDR2 YNNKEL, per germline (reference sequence). CDR3 amino acids: CASSRNYEQYF. CDR3 DNA: TGTGCCAGCAGCCGAAATTACGAGCAGTACTTC.

The V gene is TRBV5-1, the J gene TRBJ1-1; no clear D gene. Germline V gives CDR1 SGHRS, CDR2 YFSETQ. The CDR3 is 12 amino acids. V lost 0 bases and J 8 bases, leaving 8 bases between the germline ends. CDR3 amino acids: CASSLAGSEAFF. In nucleotides, the CDR3 is TGCGCCAGCAGCTTGGCGGGTTCGGAAGCTTTCTTT.

The rearrangement links TRBV4-1 to TRBJ1-5, with a possible D match to TRBD1 (6 bases). Trimming left V 4 bases short and J 5 bases short, with 18 bases between. The CDR3 spans 16 residues. CDR1 and CDR2 from the germline V gene are MGHRA and YSYEKL. The CDR3 region is CASSRKSQGPDQPQHF. The CDR3, as DNA: TGCGCCAGCAGCCGAAAAAGTCAGGGGCCAGATCAGCCCCAGCATTTT.

V and J are TRBV10-3 and TRBJ1-5; D remains unclear. CDR1 and CDR2 from the germline V gene are ENHRY and SYGVKD. The V gene lost 9 bases and the J gene lost 4 bases, with 1 base spanning the gap. CDR3 length: 9 amino acids. Here the CDR3 reads CAINQPQHF. The CDR3 region has the DNA TGTGCCATAAATCAGCCCCAGCATTTT.

The chain joins TRBV3-1 (or the pseudogene TRBV3-2) to TRBJ1-1, with 9 bases fitting TRBD1. This CDR3 has 18 residues. Per germline, CDR1 LGHDT and CDR2 YNNKEL (reference sequence). V lost 2 bases, J lost 0 bases, and 10 bases stayed unmatched. This CDR3 is CASSQYTGGAGLNTEAFF. The CDR3 nucleotides are TGTGCCAGCAGCCAATATACAGGGGGCGCGGGGTTGAACACTGAAGCTTTCTTT.

The chain links TRBV19 to TRBJ1-2; 7 nucleotides align to TRBD1. After removal of 1 base from V and 1 base from J, the junction contained 3 bases not matched to a gene. This CDR3 region has 15 residues. The V gene's germline CDR1 is LNHDA and CDR2 SQIVND (reference sequence). This CDR3 reads CASSIVQGINYGYTF. The CDR3 bases are TGTGCCAGTAGTATAGTACAGGGGATTAACTATGGCTACACCTTC.

This rearrangement joins TRBV3-1 (or the pseudogene TRBV3-2) to TRBJ1-3; D not certain. The CDR3 loop spans 15 amino acids. The germline V gene encodes CDR1 LGHDT and CDR2 YNNKEL (reference sequence). Trimming took off 1 base at V and 0 bases at J, with 7 bases between the two ends. The CDR3 coding sequence is TGTGCCAGCAGCCAAGGGTGGGGCTCTGGAAACACCATATATTTT. It encodes CASSQGWGSGNTIYF.

The V and J genes are TRBV6-1 and TRBJ2-3; TRBD2 matches 8 bases. In germline, CDR1 is MNHNS, CDR2 SASEGT. The V segment lost 3 bases and the J segment 0 bases; nucleotides outside the gene matches: 11. The CDR3 length is 18 residues. The DNA of the CDR3 is TGTGCCAGCAGTGAGCGGGGGACTAGAGGGACTAGCACAGATACGCAGTATTTT. It codes for CASSERGTRGTSTDTQYF.

The chain links TRBV29-1 to TRBJ2-2; D remains unclear. The V and J ends lost 4 bases and 6 bases respectively, with 6 bases between them. Looked up from germline, CDR1 is SQVTM and CDR2 is ANQGSEA. The CDR3 extends over 11 amino acids. The CDR3: CSVVEAGELFF. The CDR3 DNA sequence: TGCAGCGTTGTAGAAGCCGGGGAGCTGTTTTTT.

The chain is built from TRBV9 and TRBJ2-2; 7 bases fit TRBD1. Germline V CDR1 and CDR2: SGDLS, YYNGEE. This CDR3 contains 15 residues. V lost 9 bases, J lost 0 bases, and 8 bases stayed unmatched. Here the CDR3 reads CATRQGPTNTGELFF. CDR3 in DNA: TGTGCCACTCGACAGGGTCCGACGAACACCGGGGAGCTGTTTTTT.

The chain combines TRBV3-1 (or the pseudogene TRBV3-2) with TRBJ1-1; possibly TRBD1 for D (5 bases). Trimming removed 3 bases at V and 6 bases at J, with 14 bases between. Germline CDR1 LGHDT, CDR2 YNNKEL (reference sequence). The CDR3 loop spans 14 amino acids. CDR3 amino acids: CASSHGQTGAEAFF. CDR3 nucleotide sequence: TGTGCCAGCAGCCACGGACAAACGGGGGCTGAAGCTTTCTTT.

This chain uses TRBV5-1 with TRBJ2-5; 7 nucleotides agree with TRBD2. CDR1 SGHRS and CDR2 YFSETQ come from the germline V gene. This CDR3 has 15 residues. Germline trimming cut 6 bases from V and 5 bases from J; bases unmatched to any gene: 13. The CDR3 loop reads CASIPWAGVGETQYF. CDR3 in DNA: TGCGCCAGCATCCCCTGGGCGGGAGTGGGGGAGACCCAGTACTTC.

The chain combines TRBV7-2 with TRBJ2-1; TRBD1 matches at 10 bases. The CDR3 has 15 residues. V was pared by 1 base and J by 7 bases, with 4 bases of the junction left unmatched. Germline V CDR1 and CDR2: SGHTA, FQGNSA. CDR3: CASSLGDRGRNEQFF. The CDR3 DNA follows: TGTGCCAGCAGCTTAGGGGACAGGGGCAGGAATGAGCAGTTCTTC.

In its sample, this clone was seen once. The chain recombines TRBV6-5 with TRBJ2-3; D tentatively reads TRBD1 or TRBD2 (5 bases each). Trimming cost V 11 bases and J 0 bases, with 15 bases left between them. CDR1 and CDR2 (germline): MNHEY, SVGAGI. This CDR3 spans 14 amino acids. The CDR3 reads CAGKTGHSTDTQYF. The CDR3 DNA follows: TGTGCCGGTAAAACGGGGCATAGCACAGATACGCAGTATTTT.

The V gene is TRBV5-6, the J gene TRBJ1-1; D call uncertain. The ends were cut back, 0 bases at V and 8 bases at J, with 11 bases in the middle. The germline CDR1 and CDR2 sequences are SGHDT and YYEEEE. The CDR3 runs to 13 residues. The CDR3 region is CASSLEEGPEAFF. CDR3 sequence (DNA): TGTGCCAGCAGCTTGGAGGAGGGCCCCGAAGCTTTCTTT.

This chain joins TRBV30 and TRBJ1-2, with D maybe TRBD1 (6 bases). V was clipped by 2 bases and J by 7 bases, with 17 bases between them. Germline V gene lookup returns CDR1 GTSNPN and CDR2 SVGIG (reference sequence). This CDR3 contains 14 residues. CDR3 in amino acids: CAWSQTGTRRGYTF. The DNA for the CDR3 is TGTGCCTGGAGTCAAACCGGGACACGACGTGGCTACACCTTC. Together with reference TRBV30 and TRBJ1-2, the CDR3 gives the full variable domain: SQTIHQWPATLVQPVGSPLSLECTVEGTSNPNLYWYRQAAGRGLQLLFYSVGIGQISSEVPQNLSASRPQDRQFILSSKKLLLSDSGFYLCAWSQTGTRRGYTFGSGTRLTVV.

V usage is TRBV7-9 and J usage is TRBJ1-1; D remains unclear. Trimming left V 3 bases short and J 3 bases short, with 8 bases between. CDR3 length: 13 residues. Per the germline V gene, CDR1 is SEHNR and CDR2 is FQNEAQ (reference sequence). For the CDR3, the DNA is TGTGCCAGCAGCTTTGGGCACTACACTGAAGCTTTCTTT. Translation gives CASSFGHYTEAFF.

The chain couples TRBV28 to TRBJ2-1, with 10 bases that match TRBD2. This CDR3 spans 14 amino acids. Germline loops: CDR1 MDHEN, CDR2 SYDVKM. J was trimmed by 7 bases and V by 6 bases; bases with no gene match: 6. The CDR3 bases are TGTGCCAGCAGCCTAGCGGGAGATGGGAATGAGCAGTTCTTC. Its translation is CASSLAGDGNEQFF.

This chain joins TRBV5-1 and TRBJ1-4; D is uncertain. CDR1 is SGHRS, CDR2 YFSETQ, per germline. The V gene lost 1 base and the J gene lost 0 bases, with 13 bases spanning the gap. The CDR3 runs 17 residues. DNA of the CDR3: TGCGCCAGCAGCTTGAAACCGCAGTACCCAACTAATGAAAAACTGTTTTTT. This translates into CASSLKPQYPTNEKLFF.

V is TRBV10-2 and J is TRBJ2-1, with D perhaps being TRBD1 or TRBD2 (5 bases each). Trimming removed 5 bases at V and 5 bases at J, with 25 bases between. The CDR3 runs 18 residues. Germline V lookup: CDR1 WSHSY, CDR2 SAAADI. CDR3 bases: TGCGCCAGCAGTACCCCCCCCCTGGGGGTAGCGAGGAACAATGAGCAGTTCTTC. It specifies CASSTPPLGVARNNEQFF.

The V and J genes are TRBV19 and TRBJ2-7; the D gene could be TRBD1 or TRBD2 (5 bases each). The CDR3 loop spans 16 amino acids. The germline CDR1 and CDR2 sequences are LNHDA and SQIVND (reference sequence). Trimming removed 5 bases at V and 5 bases at J, with 22 bases between. The CDR3 region is CASSWGTTQTSNEQYF. The CDR3 DNA sequence: TGTGCCAGTAGTTGGGGGACCACTCAGACTTCTAACGAGCAGTACTTC.